These 10 T cell receptor beta chains were all obtained from the same sample, sequenced in a study of CD8 T cells in Susac syndrome. Random-hexamer reverse transcription was applied to about 0.5 to 1 ug RNA. One entry per CDR3 protein, called by TCRdb with MiXCR from the immunoSEQ multiplex PCR reads. The sample lists 140,000 or so distinct CDR3 sequences, approximately 95% seen once, with around 0.12% in the top ten. Specimen: CD4+ T cells from PBMCs. Receptor source: a human donor with multiple sclerosis.

The chain carries TRBV19 and TRBJ2-7; 13 bases line up with TRBD2. The length of the CDR3 is 16 residues. CDR1 and CDR2 from the germline V gene are LNHDA and SQIVND (reference sequence). The ends lost 7 bases at V and 4 bases at J; junction bases unmatched: 10. The CDR3 sequence is CASKSGGTSGKYEQYF. In DNA, the CDR3 is TGTGCCAGTAAGTCGGGCGGGACTAGCGGGAAGTACGAGCAGTACTTC.

The chain links TRBV28 to TRBJ2-2; possible D gene TRBD1, 5 bases. The CDR3 sequence is 16 residues long. V was cut by 6 bases and J by 2 bases, with 16 bases left in between. Germline values: CDR1 MDHEN, CDR2 SYDVKM. The CDR3 DNA is TGTGCCAGCAGGGAAAGGGGTCCAACCAACACCGGGGAGCTGTTTTTT. Encoded protein: CASRERGPTNTGELFF.

This chain joins TRBV5-1 and TRBJ2-1; TRBD2 matches 7 bases. After removal of 4 bases from V and 1 base from J, the junction contained 5 bases not matched to a gene. CDR3 size: 15 residues. Germline CDR1 and CDR2: SGHRS and YFSETQ. This CDR3 is CASSPRTSSYNEQFF. The DNA for the CDR3 is TGCGCCAGCAGCCCCCGGACTAGTTCCTACAATGAGCAGTTCTTC. The whole variable domain, remainder taken from reference TRBV5-1 and TRBJ2-1, is KAGVTQTPRYLIKTRGQQVTLSCSPISGHRSVSWYQQTPGQGLQFLFEYFSETQRNKGNFPGRFSGRQFSNSRSEMNVSTLELGDSALYLCASSPRTSSYNEQFFGPGTRLTVL.

V is TRBV7-9 and J is TRBJ1-5; perhaps TRBD1 as D (6 bases). V was clipped by 5 bases and J by 9 bases, with 17 bases between them. CDR1 and CDR2 from the germline V gene are SEHNR and FQNEAQ (reference sequence). The CDR3 consists of 14 residues. DNA for the CDR3: TGTGCCAGCAGCGCCAACAGGGCCGGTATGCCCCAGCATTTT. It translates to CASSANRAGMPQHF. The full variable domain, in which reference TRBV7-9 and TRBJ1-5 provide the parts outside the CDR3, is DTGVSQNPRHKITKRGQNVTFRCDPISEHNRLYWYRQTLGQGPEFLTYFQNEAQLEKSRLLSDRFSAERPKGSFSTLEIQRTEQGDSAMYLCASSANRAGMPQHFGDGTRLSIL.

V and J are TRBV7-9 and TRBJ1-5; the match to TRBD1 covers 9 bases. Germline CDR1 and CDR2: SEHNR and FQNEAQ (reference sequence). Trimming cost V 8 bases and J 0 bases; bases outside gene matches: 14. There are 18 residues in the CDR3. This chain's CDR3 is CASESGQGPSFSNQPQHF. The CDR3, as DNA: TGTGCCAGCGAGTCGGGACAGGGTCCCTCCTTTAGCAATCAGCCCCAGCATTTT.

The chain carries TRBV27 and TRBJ2-7; D gene uncertain. Germline V gene sequence: CDR1 MNHEY, CDR2 SMNVEV (reference sequence). V shed 8 bases and J shed 6 bases, with 14 bases lying between them. CDR3 length equals 12 residues. The CDR3 DNA reads TGTGCCAGCGGACCTGGAATTCTCGAGCAGTACTTC. Its translation: CASGPGILEQYF.

The CDR3 nucleotides are TGTGCCAGTATGGAAAACAGGGGGCCCTACGAGCAGTACTTC. This sequence encodes CASMENRGPYEQYF. This chain links TRBV19 with TRBJ2-7, with 9 bases that match TRBD1. Germline lookup yields CDR1 LNHDA and CDR2 SQIVND (reference sequence). Trimming cost V 7 bases and J 2 bases; bases outside gene matches: 6. The CDR3 sequence is 14 residues long.

The genes are TRBV29-1 and TRBJ1-1; 7 nucleotides match TRBD1. The CDR3 loop spans 15 amino acids. Trimming at V came to 7 bases and at J to 0 bases, leaving 11 bases not matched to a gene. Germline V gene sequence: CDR1 SQVTM, CDR2 ANQGSEA. DNA of the CDR3: TGCAGCGCCCCGAGTGTACAGGGGATGAACACTGAAGCTTTCTTT. Encoded protein: CSAPSVQGMNTEAFF.

The V call is TRBV14, the J call TRBJ1-1, with D tentatively TRBD1 (5 bases). There are 17 residues in the CDR3. The germline V gene encodes CDR1 SGHDN and CDR2 FVKESK. The V gene lost 0 bases and the J gene lost 0 bases, with 14 bases spanning the gap. The CDR3: CASSQDSAGRMNTEAFF. CDR3 nucleotide sequence: TGTGCCAGCAGCCAAGATTCAGCGGGACGCATGAACACTGAAGCTTTCTTT.

The chain employs TRBV24-1 and TRBJ1-2; D not resolved. With 4 bases removed from V and 4 bases from J, the gap between germline ends came to 9 bases. CDR1 is KGHDR and CDR2 is SFDVKD in the germline V gene. CDR3 length: 13 residues. Here the CDR3 DNA reads TGTGCCACCAGTGACCCCGGGAGCTATGGCTACACCTTC. Translation gives CATSDPGSYGYTF.